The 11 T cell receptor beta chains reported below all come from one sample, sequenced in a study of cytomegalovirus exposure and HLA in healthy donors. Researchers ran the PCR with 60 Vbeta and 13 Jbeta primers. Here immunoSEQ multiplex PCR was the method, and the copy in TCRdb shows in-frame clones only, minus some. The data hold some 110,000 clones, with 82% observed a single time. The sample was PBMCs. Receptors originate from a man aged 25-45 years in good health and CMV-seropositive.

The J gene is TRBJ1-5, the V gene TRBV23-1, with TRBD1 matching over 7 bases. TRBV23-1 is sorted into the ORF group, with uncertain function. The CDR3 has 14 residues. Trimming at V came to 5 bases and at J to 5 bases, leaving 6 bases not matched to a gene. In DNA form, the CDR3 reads TGCGCCAGCAGTAACCGACAGGGCGATCAGCCCCAGCATTTT. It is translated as CASSNRQGDQPQHF.

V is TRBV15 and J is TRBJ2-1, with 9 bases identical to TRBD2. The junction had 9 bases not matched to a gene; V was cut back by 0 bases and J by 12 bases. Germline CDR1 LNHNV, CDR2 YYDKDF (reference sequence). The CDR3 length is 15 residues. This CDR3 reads CATSRDRLAGRGQFF. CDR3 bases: TGTGCCACCAGCAGAGATCGGCTAGCGGGGAGGGGGCAGTTCTTC.

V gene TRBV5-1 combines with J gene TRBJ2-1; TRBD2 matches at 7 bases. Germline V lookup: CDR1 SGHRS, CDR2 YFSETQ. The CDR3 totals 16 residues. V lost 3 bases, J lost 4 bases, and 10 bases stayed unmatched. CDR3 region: CASSSLAADAYNEQFF. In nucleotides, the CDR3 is TGCGCCAGCAGCTCTCTAGCGGCGGATGCATACAATGAGCAGTTCTTC.

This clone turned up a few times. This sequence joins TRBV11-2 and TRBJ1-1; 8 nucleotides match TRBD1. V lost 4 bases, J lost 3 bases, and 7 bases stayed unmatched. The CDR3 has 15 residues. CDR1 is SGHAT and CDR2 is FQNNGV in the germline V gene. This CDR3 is CASSYTYRGDTEAFF. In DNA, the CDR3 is TGTGCCAGCAGCTACACTTACAGGGGGGACACTGAAGCTTTCTTT. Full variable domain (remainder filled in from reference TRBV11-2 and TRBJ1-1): EAGVAQSPRYKIIEKRQSVAFWCNPISGHATLYWYQQILGQGPKLLIQFQNNGVVDDSQLPKDRFSAERLKGVDSTLKIQPAKLEDSAVYLCASSYTYRGDTEAFFGQGTRLTVV.

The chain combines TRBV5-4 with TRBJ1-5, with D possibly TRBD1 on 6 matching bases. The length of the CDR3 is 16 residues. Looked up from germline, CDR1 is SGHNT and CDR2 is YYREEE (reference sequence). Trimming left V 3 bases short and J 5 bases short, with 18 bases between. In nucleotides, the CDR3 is TGTGCCAGCAGCTACATATACAGGGAATCGCATCAGCCCCAGCATTTT. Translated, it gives CASSYIYRESHQPQHF.

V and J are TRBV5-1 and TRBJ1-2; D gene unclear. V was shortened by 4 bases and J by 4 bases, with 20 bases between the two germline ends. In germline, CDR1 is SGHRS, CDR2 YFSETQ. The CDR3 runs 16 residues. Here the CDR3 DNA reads TGCGCCAGCAGCCCTAACCCGGGGAGGTGGGCCTATGGCTACACCTTC. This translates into CASSPNPGRWAYGYTF.

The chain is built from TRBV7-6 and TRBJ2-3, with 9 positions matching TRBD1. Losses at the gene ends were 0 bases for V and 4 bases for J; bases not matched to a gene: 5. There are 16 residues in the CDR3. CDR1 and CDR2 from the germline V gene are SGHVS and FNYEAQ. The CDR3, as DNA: TGTGCCAGCAGCTTAGCCAGACAGGGGGGGGCAGATACGCAGTATTTT. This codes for CASSLARQGGADTQYF.

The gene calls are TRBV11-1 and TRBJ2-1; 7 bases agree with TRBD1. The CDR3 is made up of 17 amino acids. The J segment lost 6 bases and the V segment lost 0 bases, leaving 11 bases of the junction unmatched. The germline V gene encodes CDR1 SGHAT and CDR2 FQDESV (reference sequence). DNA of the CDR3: TGTGCCAGCAGCTTAGCGAGGGGAACAGGGGTGCGCAATGAGCAGTTCTTC. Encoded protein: CASSLARGTGVRNEQFF.

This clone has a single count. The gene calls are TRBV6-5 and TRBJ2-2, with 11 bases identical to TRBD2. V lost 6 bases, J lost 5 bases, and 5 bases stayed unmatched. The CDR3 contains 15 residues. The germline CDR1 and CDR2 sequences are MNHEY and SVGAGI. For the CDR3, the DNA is TGTGCCAGCAGAATCGGACTAGCGGGTACCGGGGAGCTGTTTTTT. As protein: CASRIGLAGTGELFF.

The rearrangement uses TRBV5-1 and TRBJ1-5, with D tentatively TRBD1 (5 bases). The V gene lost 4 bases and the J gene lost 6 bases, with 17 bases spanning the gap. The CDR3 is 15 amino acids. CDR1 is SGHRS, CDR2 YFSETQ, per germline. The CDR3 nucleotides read TGCGCCAGCAGCCCGGTGGGGCAGGCCGGTCAGCCCCAGCATTTT. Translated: CASSPVGQAGQPQHF.

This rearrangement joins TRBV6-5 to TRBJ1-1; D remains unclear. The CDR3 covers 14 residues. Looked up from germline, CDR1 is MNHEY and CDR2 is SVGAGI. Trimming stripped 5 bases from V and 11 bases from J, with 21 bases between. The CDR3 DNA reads TGTGCCAGCAGTCTTTCCCGGGTCCTAAATAACGCTTTCTTT. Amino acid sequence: CASSLSRVLNNAFF.